The 28 T cell receptor beta chains reported below all come from one sample, sequenced in a study of blood T cell repertoires in COVID-19. Measured with immunoSEQ multiplex PCR; TCRdb has only the in-frame clones, and not every one. The sample includes under 250,000 clones, about 83% of them seen just once. The source material was peripheral blood. The receptors were sampled from a human donor in a cohort sampled during active COVID-19.

The count of this clone is one. The chain recombines TRBV11-2 with TRBJ2-7; D possibly corresponds to TRBD1 (6 bases). This CDR3 comprises 14 residues. V lost 1 base to trimming and J lost 7 bases, with 14 bases between them. Germline lookup yields CDR1 SGHAT and CDR2 FQNNGV. The CDR3 protein is CASSLVDSSGEQYF. The CDR3 DNA is TGTGCCAGCAGCTTAGTGGACAGCTCGGGGGAGCAGTACTTC.

This clone showed up just once. This chain links TRBV18 with TRBJ2-1; 15 nucleotides line up with TRBD2. CDR3 size: 17 residues. CDR1 and CDR2 (germline): KGHSH, LQKENI. V lost 4 bases and J lost 7; bases outside the gene matches: 8. CDR3 loop: CASSLISGTSGRNEQFF. The CDR3 region has the DNA TGTGCCAGCTCACTAATCTCCGGGACTAGCGGGAGGAATGAGCAGTTCTTC.

The CDR3 loop reads CASSGADLYEQYF. CDR3 DNA: TGCGCCAGCAGCGGGGCAGACCTTTACGAGCAGTACTTC. The chain employs TRBV5-1 and TRBJ2-7, with D possibly being TRBD1 (5 bases). This CDR3 spans 13 amino acids. Trimming shortened V by 4 bases and J by 4 bases, and 12 bases separated the two germline ends. Per germline, CDR1 SGHRS and CDR2 YFSETQ.

This clone was counted a single time. The chain uses TRBV30 and TRBJ1-6; D ambiguous. Between the trimmed V and J ends, which lost 1 base and 7 bases, there was a span of 8 bases. Germline V gene data show CDR1 as GTSNPN and CDR2 as SVGIG (reference sequence). This CDR3 is 13 amino acids long. The CDR3 sequence is CAWSESANSPLHF. The DNA of the CDR3 is TGTGCCTGGAGTGAGTCAGCGAATTCACCCCTCCACTTT.

The genes are TRBV9 and TRBJ1-1; 8 nucleotides line up with TRBD1. This CDR3 is 16 amino acids long. V was pared by 3 bases and J by 0 bases, with 7 bases of the junction left unmatched. Germline V gives CDR1 SGDLS, CDR2 YYNGEE. The CDR3 loop is CASSADRGMVNTEAFF. The CDR3 DNA sequence: TGTGCCAGCAGCGCCGACAGGGGAATGGTGAACACTGAAGCTTTCTTT.

The rearrangement links TRBV5-1 to TRBJ1-1; tentatively, D is TRBD1 (5 bases). The length of the CDR3 is 15 residues. Trimming cost V 7 bases and J 1 base, with 17 bases left between them. The germline gives CDR1 SGHRS, CDR2 YFSETQ. CDR3: CASARSGGANTEAFF. DNA of the CDR3: TGCGCCAGCGCCCGGAGCGGGGGAGCGAACACTGAAGCTTTCTTT.

As to this clone: Its ends do not fully match the called genes, so a read error is possible. The V gene is TRBV6-6, the J gene TRBJ1-2; 7 nucleotides align to TRBD1. The CDR3 runs 11 residues. CDR1 and CDR2 (germline): MNHNY, SVGAGI (reference sequence). The CDR3 sequence is CASSSAGGSSF. Here the CDR3 DNA reads TGTGCCAGCAGTTCGGCAGGGGGATCCAGCTTC.

Only one count was recorded for this clone. V usage is TRBV24-1 and J usage is TRBJ2-7; maybe TRBD1 (6 bases). The CDR3 covers 14 residues. The V gene's germline CDR1 is KGHDR and CDR2 SFDVKD. Trimming shortened V by 5 bases and J by 3 bases, and 13 bases separated the two germline ends. As DNA, the CDR3 is TGTGCCACCAGTGCCGCGGACAGCCGCTACGAGCAGTACTTC. Protein: CATSAADSRYEQYF.

This clone appeared a single time. V and J are TRBV28 and TRBJ2-7, with TRBD2 identical over 10 bases. CDR3 length: 16 amino acids. V was clipped by 4 bases and J by 2 bases; unmatched bases: 8. Germline loops: CDR1 MDHEN, CDR2 SYDVKM. CDR3 sequence (DNA): TGTGCCAGCAGTTCTCAAATAGCGGGAGGCACCTACGAGCAGTACTTC. Its protein is CASSSQIAGGTYEQYF. Together with reference TRBV28 and TRBJ2-7, the CDR3 gives the full variable domain: DVKVTQSSRYLVKRTGEKVFLECVQDMDHENMFWYRQDPGLGLRLIYFSYDVKMKEKGDIPEGYSVSREKKERFSLILESASTNQTSMYLCASSSQIAGGTYEQYFGPGTRLTVT.

The chain employs TRBV29-1 and TRBJ2-5; maybe TRBD1 (5 bases). Per germline, CDR1 SQVTM and CDR2 ANQGSEA. V dropped 4 bases and J dropped 1 base, with 7 bases sitting between them. The CDR3 is 12 amino acids. CDR3 nucleotides: TGCAGCGTTGGGACAATCCAAGAGACCCAGTACTTC. It codes for CSVGTIQETQYF.

This clone was detected once. The J gene is TRBJ2-7, the V gene TRBV19; 14 bases match TRBD2. The CDR3 has 17 amino acids. The V gene's germline CDR1 is LNHDA and CDR2 SQIVND (reference sequence). V dropped 4 bases and J dropped 6; count of bases not matched to a gene: 11. CDR3 bases: TGTGCCAGTAGTACCGGGACTAGCGGGAGTGCTGGAAGCGAGCAGTACTTC. This encodes CASSTGTSGSAGSEQYF.

The chain has TRBV7-2 and TRBJ2-3, with TRBD1 as a possible D gene (5 bases). Trimming took off 2 bases at V and 4 bases at J, with 7 bases between the two ends. The length of the CDR3 is 13 residues. Germline V gene data show CDR1 as SGHTA and CDR2 as FQGNSA. CDR3 bases: TGTGCCAGCAGCTTACAGGGCCCAGATACGCAGTATTTT. Residues: CASSLQGPDTQYF.

The chain is built from TRBV13 and TRBJ2-5; 10 positions match TRBD1. The CDR3 runs 15 residues. The germline V gene encodes CDR1 PRHDT and CDR2 FYEKMQ (reference sequence). Trimming took 5 bases from V and 6 from J; bases not matched to a gene: 9. In DNA form, the CDR3 reads TGTGCCAGCAGCCGAGGACAGGGGGGAACGAAGACCCAGTACTTC. Its protein product is CASSRGQGGTKTQYF.

CDR3 nucleotide sequence: TGTGCCAGCAGCTTGTATGGGGCAAACACCATATATTTT. This translates into CASSLYGANTIYF. This chain joins TRBV5-4 and TRBJ1-3, with a weak D call TRBD1 (5 bases). The CDR3 has 13 residues. With 1 base removed from V and 6 bases from J, the gap between germline ends came to 8 bases. Germline CDR1 and CDR2: SGHNT and YYREEE (reference sequence).

The V call is TRBV28, the J call TRBJ2-4; 9 positions agree with TRBD1. Per germline, CDR1 MDHEN and CDR2 SYDVKM. V trimming: 6 bases; J trimming: 8 bases; junction bases outside the gene matches: 5. The CDR3 is 13 residues long. The CDR3 loop is CASRRQGEDIQYF. CDR3 DNA sequence: TGTGCCAGCAGACGACAGGGGGAGGACATTCAGTACTTC. Full variable domain (missing parts from reference TRBV28 and TRBJ2-4): DVKVTQSSRYLVKRTGEKVFLECVQDMDHENMFWYRQDPGLGLRLIYFSYDVKMKEKGDIPEGYSVSREKKERFSLILESASTNQTSMYLCASRRQGEDIQYFGAGTRLSVL.

This rearrangement joins TRBV3-1 (or the pseudogene TRBV3-2) to TRBJ2-7; 9 bases fit TRBD2. The CDR3 runs to 17 residues. Looked up from germline, CDR1 is LGHDT and CDR2 is YNNKEL (reference sequence). V shed 2 bases, J shed 2 bases, and the junction held 10 bases outside the gene matches. CDR3 DNA: TGTGCCAGCAGCCAAAAATGGCGGGGGGGCGGAACCTACGAGCAGTACTTC. This codes for CASSQKWRGGGTYEQYF.

The chain combines TRBV6-4 with TRBJ1-2; weak D call: TRBD1 (5 bases). Per the germline V gene, CDR1 is MRHNA and CDR2 is SNTAGT. The CDR3 has 11 amino acids. Trimming took off 10 bases at V and 3 bases at J, with 9 bases between the two ends. Here the CDR3 reads CATQGYYGYTF. In DNA form, the CDR3 reads TGTGCCACCCAGGGATACTATGGCTACACCTTC.

This clone was seen repeatedly, ten times or more. This chain connects TRBV3-1 (or the pseudogene TRBV3-2) to TRBJ1-1, with D perhaps matching TRBD1 (6 bases). The CDR3 loop spans 15 amino acids. Germline V gives CDR1 LGHDT, CDR2 YNNKEL (reference sequence). The V end was cut by 3 bases, the J end by 1 base, with 12 bases between. CDR3 nucleotide sequence: TGTGCCAGCAGCCACCGACAGGTAAAGAACACTGAAGCTTTCTTT. Protein sequence: CASSHRQVKNTEAFF.

The chain has TRBV4-1 and TRBJ2-7; 12 bases align to TRBD1. Germline V gene lookup returns CDR1 MGHRA and CDR2 YSYEKL. The CDR3 is made up of 17 amino acids. Trimming took 1 base from V and 7 from J; bases not matched to a gene: 11. CDR3: CASSQGILGQGAKEQYF. The CDR3 DNA follows: TGCGCCAGCAGCCAAGGGATTCTGGGACAGGGGGCGAAAGAGCAGTACTTC.

V gene TRBV6-1 combines with J gene TRBJ1-1, with D maybe TRBD1 (6 bases). The germline V gene has CDR1 MNHNS and CDR2 SASEGT. Trimming removed 1 base at V and 4 bases at J, with 10 bases between. The CDR3 runs to 14 residues. The CDR3 is CASSEVRGGTEAFF. The CDR3 DNA sequence: TGTGCCAGCAGTGAAGTAAGGGGGGGCACTGAAGCTTTCTTT.

The CDR3 sequence is CASRPPGQTSYNEQFF. CDR3 DNA sequence: TGTGCCAGTAGGCCCCCCGGACAGACTTCCTACAATGAGCAGTTCTTC. This chain uses TRBV19 with TRBJ2-1, with D perhaps TRBD1 (6 bases). CDR1 is LNHDA, CDR2 SQIVND, per germline (reference sequence). The V and J ends lost 6 bases and 1 base respectively, with 16 bases between them. CDR3 length equals 16 residues.

The chain recombines TRBV10-3 with TRBJ1-3; D remains unclear. CDR3 length: 13 amino acids. The V gene's germline CDR1 is ENHRY and CDR2 SYGVKD. V lost 6 bases to trimming and J lost 2 bases, with 8 bases between them. The CDR3 nucleotides read TGTGCCATCAGCACAGAAGCTGGAAACACCATATATTTT. This sequence encodes CAISTEAGNTIYF.

The CDR3 DNA sequence: TGCGCCAGCAGTGAGCGGTTGGGAGGACAGGGTAACCCACCCCTCCACTTT. This sequence encodes CASSERLGGQGNPPLHF. This sequence joins TRBV10-2 and TRBJ1-6; 8 nucleotides line up with TRBD1. Germline V gene sequence: CDR1 WSHSY, CDR2 SAAADI. Trimming took 2 bases from V and 11 from J; bases not matched to a gene: 14. The CDR3 length is 17 residues.

This chain links TRBV3-1 (or the pseudogene TRBV3-2) with TRBJ2-1, with 14 positions matching TRBD2. V trimming: 6 bases; J trimming: 0 bases; junction bases outside the gene matches: 10. This CDR3 has 19 amino acids. CDR1 and CDR2 from the germline V gene are LGHDT and YNNKEL (reference sequence). CDR3 coding DNA: TGTGCCAGCAGTCAGCGGACTAGCGGGGGGATTTACTCCTACAATGAGCAGTTCTTC. Amino acid sequence: CASSQRTSGGIYSYNEQFF.

The V and J genes are TRBV30 and TRBJ2-1; D possibly corresponds to TRBD2 (5 bases). V lost 6 bases to trimming and J lost 9 bases, with 15 bases between them. CDR1 GTSNPN and CDR2 SVGIG come from the germline V gene (reference sequence). This CDR3 has 12 amino acids. The CDR3 here is CACSVPSGEQFF. CDR3 in DNA: TGTGCCTGCTCCGTACCCAGCGGTGAGCAGTTCTTC.

The rearrangement uses TRBV30 and TRBJ1-2; 7 bases are shared with TRBD1. The J segment lost 1 base and the V segment lost 3 bases, leaving 2 bases of the junction unmatched. This CDR3 contains 13 residues. Germline loops: CDR1 GTSNPN, CDR2 SVGIG (reference sequence). Written as DNA, the CDR3 is TGTGCCTGGAGGGGACAGAATAACTATGGCTACACCTTC. Translated, it gives CAWRGQNNYGYTF.

The chain joins TRBV4-1 to TRBJ1-6; D gene ambiguous. The length of the CDR3 is 19 residues. Trimming left V 1 base short and J 0 bases short, with 16 bases between. Germline V gene data show CDR1 as MGHRA and CDR2 as YSYEKL. CDR3 protein: CASSQVRQPLLSYNSPLHF. The DNA for the CDR3 is TGCGCCAGCAGCCAAGTACGACAACCGCTCCTCTCCTATAATTCACCCCTCCACTTT.

The chain links TRBV6-2 or TRBV6-3 to TRBJ1-5, with D perhaps TRBD1 (6 bases). CDR3 length: 15 amino acids. Trimming removed 4 bases at V and 0 bases at J, with 10 bases between. Germline V gene sequence: CDR1 MNHEY, CDR2 SVGEGT. The CDR3 protein is CASSFTGFSNQPQHF. The CDR3 DNA follows: TGTGCCAGCAGTTTTACAGGGTTTAGCAATCAGCCCCAGCATTTT.